One and the same sample provided the 15 T cell receptor beta chains below, sequenced in a study of long-term antiretroviral therapy in people with HIV. Sequencing relied on immunoSEQ assay v3.0, run at survey level. Assay: immunoSEQ multiplex PCR; the TCRdb copy retains only in-frame clones and omits some. In the table there are tens of thousands of clones, roughly 87% of which are singletons. Sequencing used unsorted PBMCs, obtained 1 year after starting antiretroviral therapy. The receptors stem from a man aged 18 to 29 with HIV.

This clone was found a few times. V gene TRBV11-2 combines with J gene TRBJ1-2; tentatively, D is TRBD1 (5 bases). This CDR3 is 16 amino acids long. CDR1 is SGHAT, CDR2 FQNNGV, per germline. Trimming took 1 base from V and 7 from J, leaving 19 bases between them. CDR3 DNA sequence: TGTGCCAGCAGCTTAGCTCCGCGGCAGGGAACGGGTGGCTACACCTTC. This translates into CASSLAPRQGTGGYTF.

V is TRBV4-1 and J is TRBJ1-6, with 9 bases identical to TRBD1. The CDR3 loop spans 16 amino acids. V shed 2 bases, J shed 8 bases, and the junction held 7 bases outside the gene matches. Germline V CDR1 and CDR2: MGHRA, YSYEKL. The CDR3 loop is CASSQIQDRGDSPLHF. CDR3 nucleotide sequence: TGCGCCAGCAGCCAAATACAGGACAGGGGAGATTCACCCCTCCACTTT.

This clone was observed once. The gene calls are TRBV5-5 and TRBJ2-2; 9 nucleotides agree with TRBD1. Germline values: CDR1 SGHKS, CDR2 YYEKEE (reference sequence). The V segment lost 3 bases and the J segment 5 bases; nucleotides outside the gene matches: 5. The CDR3 runs to 15 residues. CDR3 sequence (DNA): TGTGCCAGCAGCTGGGGACAGGGTGTAACCGGGGAGCTGTTTTTT. Amino acids: CASSWGQGVTGELFF.

This chain links TRBV4-1 with TRBJ1-1, with 9 positions matching TRBD1. Germline trimming cut 4 bases from V and 1 base from J; bases unmatched to any gene: 4. There are 15 residues in the CDR3. Germline CDR1 reads MGHRA; CDR2 reads YSYEKL. CDR3 DNA sequence: TGCGCCAGCAGCCTTGAACAGGGGGCGAACACTGAAGCTTTCTTT. It yields the protein CASSLEQGANTEAFF.

The V gene is TRBV29-1, the J gene TRBJ2-2; D unclear. This CDR3 is built from 12 residues. The ends were cut back, 1 base at V and 4 bases at J, with 4 bases in the middle. Germline CDR1 and CDR2: SQVTM and ANQGSEA. The CDR3: CSVEVSTGELFF. Here the CDR3 DNA reads TGCAGCGTTGAAGTGTCCACCGGGGAGCTGTTTTTT.

The chain joins TRBV13 to TRBJ2-5, with D perhaps matching TRBD1 (6 bases). Germline CDR1 reads PRHDT; CDR2 reads FYEKMQ (reference sequence). CDR3 length equals 16 residues. V dropped 5 bases and J dropped 1 base, with 17 bases sitting between them. CDR3 region: CASSLRGNNIQETQYF. In nucleotides, the CDR3 is TGTGCCAGCAGCCTTAGGGGGAACAATATCCAAGAGACCCAGTACTTC. The variable domain in full, with the rest retrieved from reference TRBV13 and TRBJ2-5, is AAGVIQSPRHLIKEKRETATLKCYPIPRHDTVYWYQQGPGQDPQFLISFYEKMQSDKGSIPDRFSAQQFSDYHSELNMSSLELGDSALYFCASSLRGNNIQETQYFGPGTRLLVL.

The rearrangement uses TRBV6-5 and TRBJ1-2; 9 nucleotides line up with TRBD1. This CDR3 contains 14 residues. CDR1 and CDR2 (germline): MNHEY, SVGAGI. Trimming took 4 bases from V and 4 from J; bases not matched to a gene: 4. For the CDR3, the DNA is TGTGCCAGCAGTTTGGGACAGGGCTTCTATGGCTACACCTTC. The encoded protein is CASSLGQGFYGYTF.

The chain uses TRBV7-9 and TRBJ1-4; tentative D call: TRBD1 (6 bases). The CDR3 has 17 amino acids. Looked up from germline, CDR1 is SEHNR and CDR2 is FQNEAQ (reference sequence). Trimming cost V 2 bases and J 8 bases, with 21 bases left between them. Here the CDR3 reads CASSLFAGDRSGEKLFF. The CDR3 DNA follows: TGTGCCAGCAGCTTATTCGCAGGGGACCGCTCGGGGGAAAAACTGTTTTTT.

This chain links TRBV18 with TRBJ1-1; tentatively, D is TRBD1 (5 bases). The CDR3 length is 15 residues. With 5 bases removed from V and 1 base from J, the gap between germline ends came to 14 bases. In germline, CDR1 is KGHSH, CDR2 LQKENI. CDR3 protein: CASSSLGDRNTEAFF. The CDR3 DNA reads as TGTGCCAGCTCATCGTTAGGGGACCGGAACACTGAAGCTTTCTTT. The entire variable domain, with the rest obtained from reference TRBV18 and TRBJ1-1, is as follows: NAGVMQNPRHLVRRRGQEARLRCSPMKGHSHVYWYRQLPEEGLKFMVYLQKENIIDESGMPKERFSAEFPKEGPSILRIQQVVRGDSAAYFCASSSLGDRNTEAFFGQGTRLTVV.

The gene calls are TRBV10-1 and TRBJ2-7; D is perhaps TRBD1 (6 bases). CDR3 length: 13 residues. Germline V lookup: CDR1 WNHNN, CDR2 SYGVQD (reference sequence). V lost 4 bases, J lost 5 bases, and 12 bases lay in between. The CDR3 coding sequence is TGCGCCAGCAGTGTCACAGGGCGAAACGAGCAGTACTTC. Translating it yields CASSVTGRNEQYF.

This clone has just one count. The chain employs TRBV6-5 and TRBJ2-7, with unresolved D. This CDR3 region has 15 residues. CDR1 and CDR2 (germline): MNHEY, SVGAGI. The V end lost 5 bases, the J end lost 2 bases, and 16 bases lay between the germline ends. CDR3 sequence: CASSRRGTVPYEQYF. The CDR3 DNA follows: TGTGCCAGCAGTCGACGCGGCACAGTACCCTACGAGCAGTACTTC.

This clone was counted only a few times. The chain employs TRBV5-1 and TRBJ2-2; D gene uncertain. This CDR3 has 11 amino acids. V shed 9 bases and J shed 8 bases, with 11 bases lying between them. Looked up from germline, CDR1 is SGHRS and CDR2 is YFSETQ. CDR3 protein: CATQARGELFF. In DNA, the CDR3 is TGCGCCACCCAAGCGCGTGGGGAGCTGTTTTTT.

This clone was picked up a small number of times. The chain is built from TRBV10-1 and TRBJ2-7, with 9 bases that match TRBD2. Unmatched junction bases numbered 7, after V lost 2 bases and J lost 2 bases. Germline CDR1 and CDR2: WNHNN and SYGVQD (reference sequence). The CDR3 runs 16 residues. The CDR3 here is CASSERWASGAYEQYF. The CDR3 coding sequence is TGCGCCAGCAGTGAGAGGTGGGCTAGCGGGGCCTACGAGCAGTACTTC.

This sequence joins TRBV7-9 and TRBJ2-5; D not certain. The CDR3 is 18 amino acids. Trimming shortened V by 0 bases and J by 1 base, and 18 bases separated the two germline ends. The V gene's germline CDR1 is SEHNR and CDR2 FQNEAQ (reference sequence). CDR3 residues: CASSLAFPSPARQETQYF. CDR3 nucleotides: TGTGCCAGCAGCTTAGCGTTCCCCAGCCCAGCACGCCAAGAGACCCAGTACTTC. Full variable domain (rest looked up from reference TRBV7-9 and TRBJ2-5): DTGVSQNPRHKITKRGQNVTFRCDPISEHNRLYWYRQTLGQGPEFLTYFQNEAQLEKSRLLSDRFSAERPKGSFSTLEIQRTEQGDSAMYLCASSLAFPSPARQETQYFGPGTRLLVL.

In this sample, this clone turned up a few times. The J gene is TRBJ1-1, the V gene TRBV5-1, with D perhaps matching TRBD1 (5 bases). From germline, CDR1 is SGHRS and CDR2 YFSETQ. Trimming took 3 bases from V and 0 from J, leaving 18 bases between them. This CDR3 contains 17 residues. The CDR3 nucleotides read TGCGCCAGCAGCTCTTGGCAGGGAAATTCAGTGAACACTGAAGCTTTCTTT. Translation gives CASSSWQGNSVNTEAFF.